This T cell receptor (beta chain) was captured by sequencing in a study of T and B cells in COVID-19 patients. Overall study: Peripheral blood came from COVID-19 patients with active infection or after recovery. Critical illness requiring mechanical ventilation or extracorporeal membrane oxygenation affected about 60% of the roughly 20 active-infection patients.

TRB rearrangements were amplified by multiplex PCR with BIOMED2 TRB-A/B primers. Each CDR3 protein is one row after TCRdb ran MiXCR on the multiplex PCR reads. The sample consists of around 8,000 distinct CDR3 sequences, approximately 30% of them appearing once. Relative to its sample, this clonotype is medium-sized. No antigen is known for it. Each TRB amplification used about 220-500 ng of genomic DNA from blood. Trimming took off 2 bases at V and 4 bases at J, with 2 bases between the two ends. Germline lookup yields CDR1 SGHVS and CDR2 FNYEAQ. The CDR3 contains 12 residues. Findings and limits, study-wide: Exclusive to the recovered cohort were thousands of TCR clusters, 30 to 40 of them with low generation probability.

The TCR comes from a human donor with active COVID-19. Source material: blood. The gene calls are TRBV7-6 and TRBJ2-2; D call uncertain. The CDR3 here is CASSLTTGELFF. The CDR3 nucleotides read TGTGCCAGCAGCTTAACCACCGGGGAGCTGTTTTTT.